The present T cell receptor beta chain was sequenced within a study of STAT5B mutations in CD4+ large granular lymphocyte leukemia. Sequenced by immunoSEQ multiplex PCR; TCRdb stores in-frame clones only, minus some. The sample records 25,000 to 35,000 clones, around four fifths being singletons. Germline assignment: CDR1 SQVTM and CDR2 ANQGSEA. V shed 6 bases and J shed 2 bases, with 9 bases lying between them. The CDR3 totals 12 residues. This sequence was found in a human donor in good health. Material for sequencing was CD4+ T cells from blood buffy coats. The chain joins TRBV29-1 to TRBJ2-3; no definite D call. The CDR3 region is CSVGRNTDTQYF. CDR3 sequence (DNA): TGCAGCGTCGGAAGAAACACAGATACGCAGTATTTT.